Listed here are 3 T cell receptor beta chains from one sample, sequenced in a study of response to subunit inactivated influenza vaccine. MiXCR, applied by TCRdb to the RT-PCR reads, yields one record per CDR3 protein. The sample holds roughly 790,000 distinct CDR3 sequences; about 20% are singletons and the top ten take around 9.6%. The sample in question was PBMCs from blood, obtained more than 4 days after vaccination. These TCRs come from a man aged 45 to 65 who received an inactivated influenza vaccine.

This chain uses TRBV20-1 with TRBJ2-5, with D perhaps matching TRBD2 (6 bases). The germline V and J ends were trimmed by 6 bases and 2 bases, with 19 bases remaining between them. Germline V gene lookup returns CDR1 DFQATT and CDR2 SNEGSKA (reference sequence). The CDR3 length is 15 residues. DNA of the CDR3: TGCAGTGCGATACGCCTCCGGGACTCGCAAGAGACCCAGTACTTC. Amino acid sequence: CSAIRLRDSQETQYF.

The rearrangement links TRBV7-9 to TRBJ2-5; TRBD2 aligns across 11 bases. Trimming removed 5 bases from V and 5 bases from J; junction bases left unmatched: 13. The CDR3 totals 17 residues. CDR1 and CDR2 (germline): SEHNR, FQNEAQ (reference sequence). The CDR3 loop is CASSRLGLAGGKETQYF. CDR3 in DNA: TGTGCCAGCAGCCGCTTAGGGCTAGCGGGAGGAAAGGAGACCCAGTACTTC.

This clonotype turned up a few times. The chain recombines TRBV29-1 with TRBJ2-1; D is unresolved. This CDR3 is 12 amino acids long. Germline loops: CDR1 SQVTM, CDR2 ANQGSEA. The V end was cut by 0 bases, the J end by 8 bases, with 8 bases between. The CDR3 is CSVEEDVDEQFF. Written as DNA, the CDR3 is TGCAGCGTTGAAGAGGATGTGGATGAGCAGTTCTTC.